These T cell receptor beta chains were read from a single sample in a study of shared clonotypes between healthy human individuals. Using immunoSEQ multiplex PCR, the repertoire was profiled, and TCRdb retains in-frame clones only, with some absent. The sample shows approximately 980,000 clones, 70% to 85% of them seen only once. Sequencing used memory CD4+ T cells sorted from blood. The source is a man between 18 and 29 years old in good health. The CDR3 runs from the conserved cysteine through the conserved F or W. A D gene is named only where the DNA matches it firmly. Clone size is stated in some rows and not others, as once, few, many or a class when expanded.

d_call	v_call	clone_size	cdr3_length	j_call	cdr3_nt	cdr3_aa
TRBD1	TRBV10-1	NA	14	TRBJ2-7	TGCGCCAGCAGTGACGGCACAGGGGCCTACGAGCAGTACTTC	CASSDGTGAYEQYF
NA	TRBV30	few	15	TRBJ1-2	TGTGCCTGGCATGGCGGCCCCAGGGGATCCTATGGCTACACCTTC	CAWHGGPRGSYGYTF
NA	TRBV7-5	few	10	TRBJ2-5	TGTGCCGTGCCATGGGAGACCCAGTACTTC	CAVPWETQYF
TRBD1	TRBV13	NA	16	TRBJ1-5	TGTGCCAGCAGCTTTGGACAGGGGAGCGGCAATCAGCCCCAGCATTTT	CASSFGQGSGNQPQHF
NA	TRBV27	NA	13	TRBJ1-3	TGTGCCAGCAGGAGTAGCTCTGGAAACACCATATATTTT	CASRSSSGNTIYF
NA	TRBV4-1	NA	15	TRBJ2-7	TGCGCCAGCAGCCAAGATTTCGCAGGGACCTACGAGCAGTACTTC	CASSQDFAGTYEQYF
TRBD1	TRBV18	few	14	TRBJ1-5	TGTGCCAGCTCACCCGACAGGGGCAATCAGCCCCAGCATTTT	CASSPDRGNQPQHF
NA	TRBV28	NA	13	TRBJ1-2	TGTGCCAGCAGTTGGGACGGGAACTATGGCTACACCTTC	CASSWDGNYGYTF
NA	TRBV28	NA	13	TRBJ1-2	TGTGCCAGCAGCCCGACATCTTCCTATGGCTACACCTTC	CASSPTSSYGYTF
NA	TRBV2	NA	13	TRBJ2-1	TGTGCCAGCACGCGGGACCGATACAATGAGCAGTTCTTC	CASTRDRYNEQFF
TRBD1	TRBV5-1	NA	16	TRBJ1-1	TGCGCCAGCAGCTTGGCCGGGACAGGGTACGGCGGGGAAGCTTTCTTT	CASSLAGTGYGGEAFF
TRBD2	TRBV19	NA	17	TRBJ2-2	TGTGCCAGTAGTATAGGTGGCGGGGGGCCCCACACCGGGGAGCTGTTTTTT	CASSIGGGGPHTGELFF
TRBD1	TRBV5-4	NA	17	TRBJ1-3	TGTGCCAGCAGCCGCCCCGGGGGACAGAGCTCTGGAAACACCATATATTTT	CASSRPGGQSSGNTIYF
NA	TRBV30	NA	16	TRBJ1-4	TGTGCCTGGAGTGTAGCCCTCGCAGGACTCAATGAAAAACTGTTTTTT	CAWSVALAGLNEKLFF
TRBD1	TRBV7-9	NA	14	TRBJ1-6	TGTGCCAGCAGCTGGGACAGGGGTAATTCACCCCTCCACTTT	CASSWDRGNSPLHF
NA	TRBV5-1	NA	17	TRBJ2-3	TGCGCCAGCAGCTTGGTTGGGGCGGTCCCTAGCACAGATACGCAGTATTTT	CASSLVGAVPSTDTQYF
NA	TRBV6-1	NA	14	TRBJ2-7	TGTGCCAGTGGTCCCCAGGGTTTACCCTACGAGCAGTACTTC	CASGPQGLPYEQYF
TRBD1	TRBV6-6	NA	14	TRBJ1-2	TGTGCCAGCAGTCTTGGGACAGGGCCGTTTGGCTACACCTTC	CASSLGTGPFGYTF
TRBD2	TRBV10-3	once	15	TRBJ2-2	TGTGCCATCAGTGAGACTAGCGGGGAAACCGGGGAGCTGTTTTTT	CAISETSGETGELFF
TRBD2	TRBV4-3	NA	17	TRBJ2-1	TGCGCCAGCAGCCAAGATTCCGGCGGGAGGTGGAAAAATGAGCAGTTCTTC	CASSQDSGGRWKNEQFF
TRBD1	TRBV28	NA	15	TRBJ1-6	TGTGCCAGCAGTCCGGGGGACAGGGCCGGCTCACCCCTCCACTTT	CASSPGDRAGSPLHF
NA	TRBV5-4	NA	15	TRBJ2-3	TGTGCCAGCAGCTCCCGACAGGTGCGAGGAGATACGCAGTATTTT	CASSSRQVRGDTQYF
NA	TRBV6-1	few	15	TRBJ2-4	TGTGCCAGCAGTCCTATGACAAACGCCAAAAACATTCAGTACTTC	CASSPMTNAKNIQYF
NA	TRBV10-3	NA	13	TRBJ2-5	TGTGCCATCAGCGACGGACCTTCGGGCGGCCAGTACTTC	CAISDGPSGGQYF
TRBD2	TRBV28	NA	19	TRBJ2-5	TGTGCCACCAAGCATCCGACCGGGACTAGCGGGGGGGCGAGAGAGACCCAGTACTTC	CATKHPTGTSGGARETQYF
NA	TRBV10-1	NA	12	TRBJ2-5	TGCGCCAGCAGTGACTCCCAAGAGACCCAGTACTTC	CASSDSQETQYF
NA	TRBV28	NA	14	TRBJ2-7	TGTGCCAGCAGTCGAACCACAGGGTTCAACGAGCAGTACTTC	CASSRTTGFNEQYF
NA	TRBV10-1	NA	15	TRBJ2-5	TGCGCCATCCCTGCGGCGGGGTTGGAGCAAGAGACCCAGTACTTC	CAIPAAGLEQETQYF
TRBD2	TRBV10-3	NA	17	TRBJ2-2	TGTGCCATCAGCGGACTAGCGGGAGGGCCTAGGACCGGGGAGCTGTTTTTT	CAISGLAGGPRTGELFF
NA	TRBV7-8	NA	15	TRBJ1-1	TGTGCCAGCAGCTTACGCGCAGCTATCAACACTGAAGCTTTCTTT	CASSLRAAINTEAFF
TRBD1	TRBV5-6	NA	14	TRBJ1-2	TGTGCCAGCAGCTTCGAGGGGACAGGGCAGGGCTACACCTTC	CASSFEGTGQGYTF
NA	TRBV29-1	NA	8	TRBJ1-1	TGCAGCGTTGACACTGCTTTCTTT	CSVDTAFF
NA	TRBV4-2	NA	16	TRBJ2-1	TGTGCCACCACCGAGGAGTACTCCACAACCTACAATGAGCAGTTCTTC	CATTEEYSTTYNEQFF
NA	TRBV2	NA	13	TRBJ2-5	TGTGCCAGCAAGGGGTCCATGTCAGAGACCCAGTACTTC	CASKGSMSETQYF
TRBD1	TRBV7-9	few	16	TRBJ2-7	TGTGCCAGCAGCCCCCTGGGGACAGGGTCATCCTACGAGCAGTACTTC	CASSPLGTGSSYEQYF
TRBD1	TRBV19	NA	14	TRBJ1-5	TGTGCCAGTAGTTCGGGACAGCCAAATCAGCCCCAGCATTTT	CASSSGQPNQPQHF
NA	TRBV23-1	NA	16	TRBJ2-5	TGCGCCAGCAGTTCCAATGGCACACTGTACCAAGAGACCCAGTACTTC	CASSSNGTLYQETQYF
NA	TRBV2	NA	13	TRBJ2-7	TGTGCCAGCAGGCAAACAAGCTCCTACGAGCAGTACTTC	CASRQTSSYEQYF
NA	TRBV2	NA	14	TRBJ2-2	TGTGCCAGCAGTGAAGCCCCAGGGACCGGGGAGCTGTTTTTT	CASSEAPGTGELFF
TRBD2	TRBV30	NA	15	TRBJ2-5	TGTGCCTGGAGTGACCCTAGCGGGCCCCAAGAGACCCAGTACTTC	CAWSDPSGPQETQYF
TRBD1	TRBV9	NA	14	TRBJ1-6	TGTGCCAGCAGCATCGGGACAGGGTCTGTGGCCCTCCACTTT	CASSIGTGSVALHF
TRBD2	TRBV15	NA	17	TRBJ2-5	TGTGCCACCAGCAGAGCGGGAGGGATATCGTACCAAGAGACCCAGTACTTC	CATSRAGGISYQETQYF
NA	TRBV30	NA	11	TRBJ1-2	TGTGCCTGGGCGCTTTTGAGTGGCTACACCTTC	CAWALLSGYTF
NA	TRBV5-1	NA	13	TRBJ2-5	TGCGCCAGCAGGCAACAGGGAGTGGAGACCCAGTACTTC	CASRQQGVETQYF
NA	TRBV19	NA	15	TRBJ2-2	TGTGCCAGTAGTATTCCGCACAAGAACACCGGGGAGCTGTTTTTT	CASSIPHKNTGELFF
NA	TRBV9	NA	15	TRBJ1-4	TGTGCCAGCAGCCCCGGACTAGTACCTAATGAAAAACTGTTTTTT	CASSPGLVPNEKLFF